This entry lists 30 T cell receptor beta chains sequenced from one sample in a study of identical twins. TCRdb passed the 5' RACE reads through MiXCR, listing each CDR3 protein once. The sample carries some 730,000 distinct CDR3 sequences, 15% to 20% recorded once. These data were also reused for a study on T cells expressing NK-cell markers.

Sequencing was performed on PBMCs. The source is a woman under 30 in good health.

The chain is built from TRBV6-1 and TRBJ1-2, with D perhaps TRBD1 (5 bases). CDR3 size: 15 residues. Germline CDR1 reads MNHNS; CDR2 reads SASEGT. V lost 7 bases, J lost 0 bases, and 15 bases lay in between. The chain's CDR3 is CASTDGGDPNYGYTF. CDR3 nucleotides: TGTGCCAGCACCGACGGGGGGGATCCTAACTATGGCTACACCTTC.

The J gene is TRBJ1-2, the V gene TRBV27; no clear D. This CDR3 is 14 amino acids long. CDR1 is MNHEY, CDR2 SMNVEV, per germline (reference sequence). The V gene lost 3 bases and the J gene lost 7 bases, with 15 bases spanning the gap. CDR3 sequence (DNA): TGTGCCAGCAGTTTCGGGCACGGCCTTAGTGGCTACACCTTC. Protein: CASSFGHGLSGYTF.

The V gene is TRBV13, the J gene TRBJ1-4, with a weak D call TRBD1 (5 bases). The CDR3 loop spans 17 amino acids. Germline V lookup: CDR1 PRHDT, CDR2 FYEKMQ (reference sequence). V gave up 5 bases and J gave up 2 bases, with 18 bases separating them. The CDR3 DNA reads as TGTGCCAGCAGCCCCGGGACGGCCCCGGCGACTAATGAAAAACTGTTTTTT. Amino acids: CASSPGTAPATNEKLFF.

The table lists this clonotype with a few counts. The chain recombines TRBV20-1 with TRBJ1-1; 10 bases map to TRBD1. The ends lost 3 bases at V and 4 bases at J; junction bases unmatched: 2. The germline V gene has CDR1 DFQATT and CDR2 SNEGSKA (reference sequence). The CDR3 extends over 13 amino acids. CDR3 in DNA: TGCAGTGCTAGGGACAGGGGGTTCACTGAAGCTTTCTTT. This codes for CSARDRGFTEAFF.

This clonotype was counted between two and nine times. V and J are TRBV11-2 and TRBJ2-5, with 7 positions matching TRBD1. Germline V gives CDR1 SGHAT, CDR2 FQNNGV. V trimming: 5 bases; J trimming: 0 bases; junction bases outside the gene matches: 6. CDR3 length: 15 residues. The CDR3 DNA follows: TGTGCCAGCAGCAGTTACAGGGGAGACCAAGAGACCCAGTACTTC. It translates to CASSSYRGDQETQYF.

V usage is TRBV12-3 or TRBV12-4 and J usage is TRBJ2-1; TRBD2 is a possible D gene (6 bases). The CDR3 has 11 amino acids. Trimming cost V 5 bases and J 12 bases, with 11 bases left between them. Here the CDR3 DNA reads TGTGCCAGCAGTATCGACGGGGGGCAGTTCTTC. This sequence encodes CASSIDGGQFF.

The V call is TRBV7-8, the J call TRBJ2-4; TRBD2 might be the D (6 bases). The CDR3 has 17 residues. The V end was cut by 5 bases, the J end by 2 bases, with 19 bases between. Germline lookup yields CDR1 SGHVS and CDR2 FQNEAQ. The CDR3 loop is CASSLRGGSVTKNIQYF. CDR3 DNA sequence: TGTGCCAGCAGCCTGCGAGGAGGGTCGGTGACCAAAAACATTCAGTACTTC.

This clonotype turned up a few times. The J gene is TRBJ1-2, the V gene TRBV12-5; no clear D gene. Trimming took off 2 bases at V and 8 bases at J, with 12 bases between the two ends. The V gene's germline CDR1 is LGHNT and CDR2 FRNRAP. This CDR3 has 13 amino acids. CDR3 in DNA: TGTGCTAGTGGTTTGTGGAGGGCAGGAGGCTACACCTTC. Amino acids: CASGLWRAGGYTF. The full variable domain, its missing parts supplied by reference TRBV12-5 and TRBJ1-2, is DARVTQTPRHKVTEMGQEVTMRCQPILGHNTVFWYRQTMMQGLELLAYFRNRAPLDDSGMPKDRFSAEMPDATLATLKIQPSEPRDSAVYFCASGLWRAGGYTFGSGTRLTVV.

This clonotype has only a few counts. The V gene is TRBV6-1, the J gene TRBJ2-1; D ambiguous. This CDR3 is built from 11 residues. Germline CDR1 and CDR2: MNHNS and SASEGT. Trimming removed 4 bases from V and 9 bases from J, with 7 bases in between. The CDR3 region has the DNA TGTGCCAGCAGTGTGACGATTGAGCAGTTCTTC. This translates into CASSVTIEQFF.

This clonotype has just a few counts. The junction and the germline gene differ at one end; a read error may be behind it. DNA of the CDR3: TGTGCCAGCAGAAGACTAGCGGGAGACCAGGAGACCCAGTACTTC. This translates into CASRRLAGDQETQYF. The V call is TRBV6-2 or TRBV6-3, the J call TRBJ2-5; 12 positions match TRBD2. Germline V gene data show CDR1 as MNHEY and CDR2 as SVGEGT. The CDR3 loop spans 15 amino acids.

The J gene is TRBJ2-7, the V gene TRBV20-1; TRBD2 agrees at 7 bases. Germline assignment: CDR1 DFQATT and CDR2 SNEGSKA (reference sequence). The trim removed 3 bases at V and 7 bases at J, leaving 12 bases unmatched. The CDR3 runs to 14 residues. CDR3 sequence reads: CSARGRAPLSEQYF. CDR3 nucleotide sequence: TGCAGTGCTAGGGGGAGGGCCCCTTTGAGTGAGCAGTACTTC.

The rearrangement uses TRBV20-1 and TRBJ2-1; tentative D call: TRBD2 (7 bases). V shed 1 base and J shed 0 bases, with 13 bases lying between them. The CDR3 runs 16 residues. Germline V gene sequence: CDR1 DFQATT, CDR2 SNEGSKA (reference sequence). As DNA, the CDR3 is TGCAGTGCTAGAGGCGGGGGACACGTCTCCTACAATGAGCAGTTCTTC. This encodes CSARGGGHVSYNEQFF.

This clonotype was seen only a few times. The gene calls are TRBV4-3 and TRBJ1-4, with TRBD1 identical over 7 bases. In germline, CDR1 is LGHNA, CDR2 YSLEER. The CDR3 length is 15 residues. V shed 3 bases and J 4 bases; nucleotides not matched to a gene: 5. This chain's CDR3 is CASSHHRGDNEKLFF. CDR3 bases: TGCGCCAGCAGCCACCACAGGGGAGATAATGAAAAACTGTTTTTT.

DNA of the CDR3: TGTGCCAGCAGCTCCGGCCGGACAGGGCCAGATACGCAGTATTTT. This encodes CASSSGRTGPDTQYF. This chain uses TRBV7-2 with TRBJ2-3, with 8 bases matching TRBD1. CDR1 SGHTA and CDR2 FQGNSA come from the germline V gene. This CDR3 has 15 amino acids. V was clipped by 4 bases and J by 4 bases; unmatched bases: 7.

The chain joins TRBV20-1 to TRBJ1-2; possibly TRBD1 for D (5 bases). V was clipped by 5 bases and J by 6 bases, with 16 bases between them. This CDR3 is built from 13 residues. Germline assignment: CDR1 DFQATT and CDR2 SNEGSKA (reference sequence). The CDR3 loop reads CSAPKNGGDGYTF. The DNA of the CDR3 is TGCAGTGCTCCGAAGAACGGGGGGGATGGCTACACCTTC.

The CDR3 coding sequence is TGTGCCAGCACCCCTGTGAGCTCCTACAATGAGCAGTTCTTC. Translated: CASTPVSSYNEQFF. The chain has TRBV27 and TRBJ2-1; D ambiguous. The CDR3 spans 14 residues. The V and J ends lost 7 bases and 0 bases respectively, with 10 bases between them. In germline, CDR1 is MNHEY, CDR2 SMNVEV (reference sequence).

The chain combines TRBV20-1 with TRBJ2-1; the D gene could be TRBD1 or TRBD2 (5 bases each). In germline, CDR1 is DFQATT, CDR2 SNEGSKA (reference sequence). The CDR3 runs 13 residues. V dropped 7 bases and J dropped 9 bases, with 19 bases sitting between them. CDR3 region: CSVTGTGGGEQFF. DNA for the CDR3: TGCAGTGTTACCGGGACCGGCGGCGGTGAGCAGTTCTTC.

The genes are TRBV20-1 and TRBJ1-6, with D hard to call. In germline, CDR1 is DFQATT, CDR2 SNEGSKA (reference sequence). There are 14 residues in the CDR3. Trimming cost V 5 bases and J 8 bases, with 16 bases left between them. In nucleotides, the CDR3 is TGCAGTGCTCTACTGGCAGGCGGCGATTCACCCCTCCACTTT. This gives the protein CSALLAGGDSPLHF.

The V and J genes are TRBV6-1 and TRBJ2-1; D uncertain. The CDR3 runs to 14 residues. Germline assignment: CDR1 MNHNS and CDR2 SASEGT. Trimming took 8 bases from V and 7 from J, leaving 18 bases between them. The CDR3 DNA reads as TGTGCCAGCGGGCGCCGCGGTAGAATAAATGAGCAGTTCTTC. Its translation is CASGRRGRINEQFF.

The sample holds a few counts of this clonotype. V usage is TRBV20-1 and J usage is TRBJ1-1; 9 bases match TRBD1. In germline, CDR1 is DFQATT, CDR2 SNEGSKA (reference sequence). The CDR3 loop spans 11 amino acids. CDR3 in DNA: TGCAGGGGACAGGGCGTCGCTGAAGCTTTCTTT. Translation: CRGQGVAEAFF.

This clonotype was found a few times. The CDR3 loop is CASSFDWREPQHF. The CDR3 nucleotides read TGTGCCAGCAGCTTTGACTGGCGGGAGCCCCAGCATTTT. The chain couples TRBV7-2 to TRBJ1-5; the D is unclear. This CDR3 has 13 residues. The germline V gene encodes CDR1 SGHTA and CDR2 FQGNSA. Trimming left V 3 bases short and J 8 bases short, with 11 bases between. Looking up the rest from reference TRBV7-2 and TRBJ1-5 gives the full variable domain: GAGVSQSPSNKVTEKGKDVELRCDPISGHTALYWYRQSLGQGLEFLIYFQGNSAPDKSGLPSDRFSAERTGGSVSTLTIQRTQQEDSAVYLCASSFDWREPQHFGDGTRLSIL.

The gene calls are TRBV12-3 or TRBV12-4 and TRBJ2-5; TRBD2 aligns across 7 bases. With V trimmed by 5 bases and J by 5 bases, 11 bases remained unmatched. This CDR3 region has 15 residues. The CDR3 is CASSPGLVAHETQYF. Here the CDR3 DNA reads TGTGCCAGCAGTCCCGGACTAGTTGCCCATGAGACCCAGTACTTC.

This clonotype was picked up many times. The chain carries TRBV20-1 and TRBJ2-1, with 7 bases lining up with TRBD2. Germline V gene data show CDR1 as DFQATT and CDR2 as SNEGSKA (reference sequence). The junction had 8 bases not matched to a gene; V was cut back by 3 bases and J by 6 bases. The CDR3 covers 14 residues. CDR3 DNA sequence: TGCAGTGCTAGCCGAGCGGGGAGAAGCAATGAGCAGTTCTTC. As protein: CSASRAGRSNEQFF.

The chain is built from TRBV11-1 and TRBJ2-1; 13 bases match TRBD2. This CDR3 has 18 amino acids. The junction had 7 bases not matched to a gene; V was cut back by 1 base and J by 4 bases. The germline CDR1 and CDR2 sequences are SGHAT and FQDESV (reference sequence). Written as DNA, the CDR3 is TGTGCCAGCAGCTTAGGACTAGCGGGAGGCCGGTGGTACAATGAGCAGTTCTTC. Protein product: CASSLGLAGGRWYNEQFF.

This chain joins TRBV10-3 and TRBJ2-1; D call uncertain. CDR1 is ENHRY and CDR2 is SYGVKD in the germline V gene. The V end was cut by 7 bases, the J end by 4 bases, with 5 bases between. The CDR3 loop spans 11 amino acids. CDR3 region: CAIMGYNEQFF. The CDR3, as DNA: TGTGCCATCATGGGGTACAATGAGCAGTTCTTC.

The CDR3 DNA reads TGTGCCAGCAGTCGCGCCCTCCCGGACGGTTACAATGAGCAGTTCTTC. It codes for CASSRALPDGYNEQFF. The rearrangement uses TRBV27 and TRBJ2-1, with no clear D. The germline V and J ends were trimmed by 5 bases and 4 bases, with 18 bases remaining between them. The germline gives CDR1 MNHEY, CDR2 SMNVEV (reference sequence). The CDR3 totals 16 residues.

In the case of this clonotype: At one of its ends the junction is not consistent with the germline gene, which may arise from a read error. The V and J genes are TRBV5-1 and TRBJ1-5, with TRBD1 as a possible D gene (6 bases). The length of the CDR3 is 13 residues. Germline values: CDR1 SGHRS, CDR2 YFSETQ. CDR3 region: CTSSMTGHQPQHF. CDR3 nucleotides: TGCACCAGCAGCATGACAGGACACCAGCCCCAGCATTTT. The whole variable domain, filled in from reference TRBV5-1 and TRBJ1-5, reads KAGVTQTPRYLIKTRGQQVTLSCSPISGHRSVSWYQQTPGQGLQFLFEYFSETQRNKGNFPGRFSGRQFSNSRSEMNVSTLELGDSALYLCTSSMTGHQPQHFGDGTRLSIL.

This clonotype was detected a few times. The genes are TRBV7-3 and TRBJ2-1, with D possibly being TRBD2 (5 bases). This CDR3 spans 15 amino acids. The germline CDR1 and CDR2 sequences are SGHTA and FQGTGA. V shed 5 bases and J shed 10 bases, with 21 bases lying between them. CDR3 residues: CASSLNSGLGGEQFF. CDR3 nucleotides: TGTGCCAGCAGCCTTAATTCCGGGCTAGGAGGAGAGCAGTTCTTC.

This clonotype was recorded a few times. V gene TRBV20-1 combines with J gene TRBJ1-4; D not certain. The CDR3 has 14 residues. Germline CDR1 reads DFQATT; CDR2 reads SNEGSKA (reference sequence). Deletions cut 0 bases from V and 5 bases from J, with 10 bases between. CDR3 sequence (DNA): TGCAGTGCTAGAGATTCCGGGAGAAATGAAAAACTGTTTTTT. It is translated as CSARDSGRNEKLFF.

This clonotype was recorded a few times. The gene calls are TRBV20-1 and TRBJ2-5; 7 positions agree with TRBD2. This CDR3 is 13 amino acids long. Trimming took 4 bases from V and 3 from J; bases not matched to a gene: 5. Germline V CDR1 and CDR2: DFQATT, SNEGSKA (reference sequence). The DNA for the CDR3 is TGCAGTGCTAACGGAGCGGGAAAAGAGACCCAGTACTTC. Its protein product is CSANGAGKETQYF.